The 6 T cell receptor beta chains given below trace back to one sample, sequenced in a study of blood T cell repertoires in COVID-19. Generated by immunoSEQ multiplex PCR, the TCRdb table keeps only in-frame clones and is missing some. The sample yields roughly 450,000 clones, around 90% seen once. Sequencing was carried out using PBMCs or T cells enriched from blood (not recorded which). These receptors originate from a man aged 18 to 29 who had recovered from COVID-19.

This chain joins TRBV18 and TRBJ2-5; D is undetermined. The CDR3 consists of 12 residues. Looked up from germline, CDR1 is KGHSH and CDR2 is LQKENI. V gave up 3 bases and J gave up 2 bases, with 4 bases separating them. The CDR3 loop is CASSPPQETQYF. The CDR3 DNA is TGTGCCAGCTCACCCCCACAAGAGACCCAGTACTTC. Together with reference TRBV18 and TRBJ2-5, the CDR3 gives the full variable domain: NAGVMQNPRHLVRRRGQEARLRCSPMKGHSHVYWYRQLPEEGLKFMVYLQKENIIDESGMPKERFSAEFPKEGPSILRIQQVVRGDSAAYFCASSPPQETQYFGPGTRLLVL.

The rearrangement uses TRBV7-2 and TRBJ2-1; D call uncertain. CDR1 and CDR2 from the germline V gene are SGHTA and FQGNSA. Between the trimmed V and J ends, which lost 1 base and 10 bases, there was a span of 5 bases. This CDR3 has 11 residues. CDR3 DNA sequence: TGTGCCAGCAGCTTAGTTGGCGAGCAGTTCTTC. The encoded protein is CASSLVGEQFF.

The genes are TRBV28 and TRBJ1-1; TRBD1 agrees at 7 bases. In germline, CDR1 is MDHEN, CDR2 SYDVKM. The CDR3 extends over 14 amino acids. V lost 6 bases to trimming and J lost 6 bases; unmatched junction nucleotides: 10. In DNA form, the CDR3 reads TGTGCCAGCAGGAGACAGGGATTAAGTTCTGAAGCTTTCTTT. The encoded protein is CASRRQGLSSEAFF.

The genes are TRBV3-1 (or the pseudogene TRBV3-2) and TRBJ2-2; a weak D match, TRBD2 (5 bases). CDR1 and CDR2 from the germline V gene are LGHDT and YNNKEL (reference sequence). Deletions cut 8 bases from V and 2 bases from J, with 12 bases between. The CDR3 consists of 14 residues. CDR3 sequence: CASHRGLNTGELFF. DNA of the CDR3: TGTGCCAGCCACAGAGGGCTAAACACCGGGGAGCTGTTTTTT.

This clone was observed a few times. The CDR3 sequence: CASSEARLAGHTPYNEQFF. CDR3 sequence (DNA): TGCGCCAGCAGTGAAGCCAGACTAGCGGGCCACACCCCTTACAATGAGCAGTTCTTC. This chain joins TRBV10-1 and TRBJ2-1; TRBD2 matches 10 bases. V trimming: 3 bases; J trimming: 4 bases; junction bases outside the gene matches: 15. Germline CDR1 WNHNN, CDR2 SYGVQD (reference sequence). This CDR3 has 19 amino acids.

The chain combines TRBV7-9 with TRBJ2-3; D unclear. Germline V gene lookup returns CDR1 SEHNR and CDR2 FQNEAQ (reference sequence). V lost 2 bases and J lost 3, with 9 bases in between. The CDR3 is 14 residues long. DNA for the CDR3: TGTGCCAGCAGCTTATCACAGAAGACAGATACGCAGTATTTT. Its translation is CASSLSQKTDTQYF.